The entry below describes one T cell receptor beta chain. Its antigen is undetermined. This record belongs to a study of cytomegalovirus exposure and HLA in healthy donors. Study conclusions and caveats: Subsequent analysis revealed that first-cohort TCR clusters tended to co-occur in the 100 to 150 validation repertoires. Diagnosis of cytomegalovirus status made by the classifier reportedly showed high specificity and sensitivity. CMV antigen specificity was confirmed in vitro for a few CMV-associated chains. Most TCR sequences showed up rarely, but some public TCRs showed up in many donors.

Germline V gives CDR1 SGHRS, CDR2 YFSETQ. This CDR3 comprises 21 residues. Trimming pared 4 bases from V and 1 base from J, leaving 29 bases between. This table comes from immunoSEQ multiplex PCR, and its TCRdb copy is limited to in-frame clones, with some not included. The sample gives under 95,000 clones, about 93% of which show up once; 2% to 2.5% is in the top ten. The sequence was obtained from a woman aged 18 to 35 in good health and CMV-seronegative. J is TRBJ2-2 and V is TRBV5-1, with D possibly matching TRBD1 (6 bases). The sample taken for sequencing was PBMCs. In nucleotides, the CDR3 is TGCGCCAGCAGCCCCCTCCGTCCGGGACAAGCCTCTTCTTGGAACACCGGGGAGCTGTTTTTT. As protein: CASSPLRPGQASSWNTGELFF.